This TCR beta chain emerged from a study of T cells in Graves' hyperthyroidism and ophthalmopathy (dated by TCRdb to the late 2010s). Study-level background: Peripheral blood samples were taken at the time of initial diagnosis, prior to any treatment. To identify distinguishing TCR V-J signatures, a discovery cohort of some 99 patients was used, comprising 43 with Graves' ophthalmopathy and 57 with stable Graves' hyperthyroidism. Prospective prediction of ophthalmopathy was tested in an independent validation cohort consisting of 18 to 20 hyperthyroidism patients and approximately 16 patients who later progressed to ophthalmopathy. The approximately 100 discovery patients were randomly split 7:3 into training and test sets. In addition, the study compared T-cell repertoires in thyroid tissue and in blood from several Graves' hyperthyroidism patients. After blood sampling, hyperthyroidism patients were treated with methimazole at a starting dose of 30 mg daily, and ophthalmopathy patients were treated with high-dose intravenous methylprednisolone. The paper reports TCR Vbeta CDR3 sequencing of 140 or so peripheral blood samples: under 45 ophthalmopathy, under 80 hyperthyroidism and 17 progressor patients.

Deletion took 0 bases off V and 4 bases off J, with a span of 10 bases between the germline ends. Reading from cysteine to phenylalanine, the CDR3 counts 14 amino acids. The sequence is cut down to CDR3 DNA, 42 bases in frame from base 1. The germline V gene (reference sequence) gives CDR1 as SGHKS and CDR2 as YYEKEE. This clonotype was recorded at least ten times. What antigen it recognizes has not been identified. Base-call qualities are not available, and no considerably larger clone is one nucleotide away. The TCR beta CDR3 regions were amplified from RNA transcripts. For the first round of RT-PCR on the TCR CDR3, the HTBI primer set was used together with the Qiagen OneStep RT-PCR kit. The libraries were constructed in a second round of multiplex PCR and then size-selected and purified. Libraries were sequenced paired-end with 100 bp reads on an Illumina HiSeq2000. The paper's processing steps were these. Raw data were processed with SOAPnuke, discarding reads with adapters, uncalled bases, mean Phred below 15, or no exact constant-primer or identifier match. High-quality paired reads were merged with COPE v1.2.5, and unique nucleotide sequences were defined as clonotypes. MiTCR v1.1 was used to align clonotypes to the IMGT TRBV, TRBD and TRBJ reference segments. Analysis was restricted to V-J combinations with a frequency above 0.0001, which covered roughly 99% of repertoires. A TCS score was defined as the ratio between F50 (clonal expansion) and ExV (chaos), using BLOSUM62-based TCRdist between CDR3 peptides within each V-J. Welch's t-statistics and random forest reduced several hundred V-J features to 13, which were used in a naive Bayes classifier (R e1071). TCRdb handled the public reads itself, with Q25 trimming in fastp and clone calling in MiXCR, and kept productive beta chains. One record per CDR3 amino acid sequence lists the most common genes and DNA. V and J calls and clone size were set by TCRdb, not the authors. The sample table lists hundreds of thousands of distinct CDR3 sequences, about 14% of them with a count of one. The ten largest clones add up to 10% of the sample.

Graves' hyperthyroidism was defined as stable when no progression to ophthalmopathy occurred over 18 months of follow-up. The hyperthyroidism patients were between 18 and 65 years old and newly diagnosed, with a disease duration of less than 2 months. Exclusion was applied to patients with uncontrolled infections, other autoimmune diseases, pregnancy or lactation. Clinical symptoms, serum thyroxine and TRAb, thyroid ultrasound, and orbital computed tomography formed the basis for the diagnoses. PBMCs were isolated from about 9.2 ml of fresh peripheral blood by Ficoll-Paque density gradient centrifugation. Total RNA was extracted with Trizol reagent, and quality was checked on an Agilent 2100 Bioanalyzer. The study at large found these results: No statistical method was used to fix the sample size in advance, and group allocation was not hidden from the investigators. In validation, progression to ophthalmopathy was predicted by the model with almost 71% sensitivity and just over 72% specificity, a median of approximately 7.1 months before onset. Most expanded thyroid clonotypes (frequency above 0.001) were also detected in blood, a finding suggesting that blood repertoires may reflect thyroid immune responses. In cross-validation, a model built on a 13 V-J signature told ophthalmopathy apart from stable hyperthyroidism with approximately 90% sensitivity and around 84% specificity, and in testing the same model reached 80%/75%.

The chain joins TRBV5-5 to TRBJ1-2, with no reliable assignment of the D segment. This clonotype originated in a young woman with Graves' hyperthyroidism. The specimen sequenced was blood. This receptor carries the CDR3 CASSLATRSYGYTF. The DNA is TGTGCCAGCAGCTTGGCCACACGATCCTATGGCTACACCTTC.